A single sample gave rise to the 10 T cell receptor beta chains below, sequenced in a study of T-cell reconstitution after alpha-beta-depleted transplantation in children. Unique molecular identifiers featured in how the TCRbeta library was prepared. In TCRdb, the PCR reads were re-called with MiXCR into one record per CDR3 protein. Of some 70,000 distinct CDR3 sequences in the sample, roughly 5.2% are singletons; the top ten hold 15% to 20%. The sequenced sample was PBMCs, mostly from graft donor cells, obtained 180 days after TCRalphabeta/CD19-depleted stem cell transplant. These receptors came from a boy less than two years old who had a stem cell transplant for acute myeloid leukemia, so the T cells may come from the graft donor.

This clonotype was seen ten or more times. The V call is TRBV20-1, the J call TRBJ2-7; 8 bases fit TRBD1. V shed 5 bases, J shed 5 bases, and the junction held 5 bases outside the gene matches. The CDR3 is made up of 12 amino acids. Germline values: CDR1 DFQATT, CDR2 SNEGSKA (reference sequence). The DNA of the CDR3 is TGCAGTGCTCTGCAGGGGGCCCACGAGCAGTACGTC. Its translation: CSALQGAHEQYV.

This clonotype has ten or more counts. V gene TRBV14 combines with J gene TRBJ2-6; no firm D call. Trimming cost V 1 base and J 5 bases, with 24 bases left between them. CDR1 is SGHDN, CDR2 FVKESK, per germline. CDR3 length equals 20 residues. CDR3 region: CASSQGVILVPLKWANVLTF. CDR3 coding DNA: TGTGCCAGCAGCCAAGGGGTCATCCTGGTGCCCCTCAAATGGGCCAACGTCCTGACTTTC.

This clonotype was observed many times. The genes are TRBV6-5 and TRBJ1-5; 8 bases match TRBD1. Trimming cost V 2 bases and J 7 bases; bases outside gene matches: 4. The CDR3 extends over 14 amino acids. Germline V lookup: CDR1 MNHEY, CDR2 SVGAGI. This CDR3 is CASSYTQGGQPQHF. In DNA form, the CDR3 reads TGTGCCAGCAGTTACACACAGGGGGGCCAGCCCCAGCATTTT.

Ten or more counts support this clonotype. The chain is built from TRBV20-1 and TRBJ2-7; the D gene is possibly TRBD1 (6 bases). V dropped 3 bases and J dropped 3 bases, with 12 bases sitting between them. CDR1 is DFQATT and CDR2 is SNEGSKA in the germline V gene (reference sequence). The CDR3 is 13 amino acids. The DNA of the CDR3 is TGCAGTGCTAGTGGTCAGGGGTTCTACGAGCAGTACTTC. Its protein is CSASGQGFYEQYF.

This clonotype has at least ten counts. This chain joins TRBV19 and TRBJ2-1, with D perhaps matching TRBD2 (5 bases). V lost 4 bases and J 6 bases, leaving 10 bases between the germline ends. CDR3 size: 13 residues. Germline CDR1 reads LNHDA; CDR2 reads SQIVND (reference sequence). CDR3 loop: CASSNHRGNEQFF. CDR3 DNA sequence: TGTGCCAGTAGTAACCATCGGGGCAATGAGCAGTTCTTC.

In this sample, this clonotype turned up a few times. CDR3 amino acids: CASSYGGGMNTEAFF. CDR3 DNA: TGTGCCAGCAGTTACGGGGGAGGAATGAACACTGAAGCTTTCTTT. The chain joins TRBV6-5 to TRBJ1-1; maybe TRBD1 (5 bases). The CDR3 totals 15 residues. V lost 2 bases and J lost 0, with 10 bases in between. From germline, CDR1 is MNHEY and CDR2 SVGAGI.

J is TRBJ2-7 and V is TRBV4-2; 7 bases are a match to TRBD1. The ends lost 4 bases at V and 5 bases at J; junction bases unmatched: 11. The CDR3 runs 15 residues. Germline-derived CDR1 and CDR2 are LGHNA and YNFKEQ. The DNA of the CDR3 is TGTGCCAGCAGCCCCTTCGCAGACAGGGACGACGAGCAGTACGTC. It is translated as CASSPFADRDDEQYV.

At least ten counts were recorded for this clonotype. The chain uses TRBV28 and TRBJ2-5, with D hard to call. The V end lost 3 bases, the J end lost 0 bases, and 11 bases lay between the germline ends. Germline CDR1 and CDR2: MDHEN and SYDVKM. The CDR3 runs to 15 residues. The CDR3 coding sequence is TGTGCCAGCAGTTTTAGGCAGAACAACCAAGAGACCCAGTACTTC. Its translation is CASSFRQNNQETQYF.

Ten or more counts support this clonotype. The rearrangement uses TRBV12-3 or TRBV12-4 and TRBJ2-7; D remains ambiguous. With 5 bases removed from V and 2 bases from J, the gap between germline ends came to 13 bases. The CDR3 extends over 14 amino acids. This CDR3 is CASSPRVPTYEQYF. The DNA for the CDR3 is TGTGCCAGCAGTCCCCGCGTTCCCACCTACGAGCAGTACTTC.

The table lists this clonotype with many counts. The chain links TRBV5-6 to TRBJ2-3; D not certain. Deletions cut 2 bases from V and 0 bases from J, with 4 bases between. CDR1 and CDR2 (germline): SGHDT, YYEEEE. The CDR3 covers 13 residues. CDR3 residues: CASSLTSTDTQYF. CDR3 DNA: TGTGCCAGCAGCTTAACTAGCACAGATACGCAGTATTTT.